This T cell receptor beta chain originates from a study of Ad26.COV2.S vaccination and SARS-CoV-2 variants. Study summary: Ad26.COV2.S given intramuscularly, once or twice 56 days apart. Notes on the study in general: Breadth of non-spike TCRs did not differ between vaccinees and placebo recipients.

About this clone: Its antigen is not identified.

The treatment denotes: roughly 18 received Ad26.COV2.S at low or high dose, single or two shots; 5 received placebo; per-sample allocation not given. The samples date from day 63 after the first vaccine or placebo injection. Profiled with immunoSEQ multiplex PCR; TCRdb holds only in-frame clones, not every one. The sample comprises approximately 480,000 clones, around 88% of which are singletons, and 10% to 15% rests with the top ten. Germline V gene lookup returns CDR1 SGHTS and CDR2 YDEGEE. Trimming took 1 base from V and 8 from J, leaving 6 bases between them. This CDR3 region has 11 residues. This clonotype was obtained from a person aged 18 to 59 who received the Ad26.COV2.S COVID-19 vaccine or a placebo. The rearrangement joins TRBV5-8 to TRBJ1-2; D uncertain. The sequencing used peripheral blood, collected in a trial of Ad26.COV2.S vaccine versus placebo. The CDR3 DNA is TGTGCCAGCAGCTTGCTCTCGGGCTACACCTTC. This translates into CASSLLSGYTF.